This T cell receptor (beta chain) was obtained from a study of control samples from healthy donors and cancer patients. Germline values: CDR1 MNHEY, CDR2 SMNVEV (reference sequence). There are 14 residues in the CDR3. Trimming left V 7 bases short and J 1 base short, with 10 bases between. The protocol was immunoSEQ multiplex PCR, while the TCRdb copy is restricted to in-frame clones and leaves out a portion. The table has 90,000 to 110,000 clones, about nine tenths seen once. The specimen sequenced was blood. The TCR sequence derives from a human donor in good health. The donor label of this sample is uncertain. The chain employs TRBV27 and TRBJ2-2; weak D call: TRBD1 (6 bases). The CDR3 DNA reads TGTGCCAGCACTATGGACAGGAACACCGGGGAGCTGTTTTTT. Its translation: CASTMDRNTGELFF.